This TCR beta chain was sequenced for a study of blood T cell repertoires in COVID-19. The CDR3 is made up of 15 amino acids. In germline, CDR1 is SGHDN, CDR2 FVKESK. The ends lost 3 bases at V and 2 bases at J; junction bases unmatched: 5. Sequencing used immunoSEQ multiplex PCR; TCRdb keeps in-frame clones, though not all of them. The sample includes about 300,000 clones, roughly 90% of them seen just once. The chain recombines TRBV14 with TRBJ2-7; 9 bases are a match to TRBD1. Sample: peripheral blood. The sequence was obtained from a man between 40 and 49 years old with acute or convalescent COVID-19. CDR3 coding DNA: TGTGCCAGCAGCCATGGGACAGGGAGCCCCTACGAGCAGTACTTC. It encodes CASSHGTGSPYEQYF.